These T cell receptor beta chains were read from a single sample in a study of cytotoxic CD8 clonotypes in ibrutinib-treated CLL. Clones were sequenced by immunoSEQ multiplex PCR, and TCRdb holds only the in-frame ones, with some missing. The sample contains just over 200,000 clones, more than 75% of which appear only once. Material: PBMCs, obtained after 12 months of ibrutinib treatment. Receptors originate from a human donor with chronic lymphocytic leukemia. The CDR3 runs from the conserved cysteine through the conserved F or W. The order of the fields is J gene, clone size, V gene, D gene, CDR3 protein, CDR3 DNA. D genes are given only for firm matches. Size tells how often a clone was seen (once, few, many) or the class of an expanded clone, and some rows leave it out.

J: TRBJ1-1; size: -; V: TRBV28; D: TRBD1; CDR3: CASSSQTGGTEAFF; DNA: TGTGCCAGCAGTTCCCAGACAGGGGGGACTGAAGCTTTCTTT
J: TRBJ1-2; size: -; V: TRBV19; D: -; CDR3: CASKIPGPGRGGYTF; DNA: TGTGCCAGTAAGATTCCAGGGCCAGGTCGAGGTGGCTACACCTTC
J: TRBJ1-6; size: -; V: TRBV6-1; D: TRBD1; CDR3: CASSDSDRGWDSPLHF; DNA: TGTGCCAGCAGTGATTCGGACAGGGGGTGGGATTCACCCCTCCACTTT
J: TRBJ1-1; size: -; V: TRBV2; D: -; CDR3: CATTFEANTEAFF; DNA: TGTGCCACCACATTTGAAGCGAACACTGAAGCTTTCTTT
J: TRBJ2-1; size: -; V: TRBV2; D: -; CDR3: CASSEGRGAKYNEQFF; DNA: TGTGCCAGCAGTGAAGGCAGGGGCGCGAAGTACAATGAGCAGTTCTTC
J: TRBJ2-7; size: once; V: TRBV4-1; D: TRBD2; CDR3: CASSQAPPGTSGYEQYF; DNA: TGCGCCAGCAGCCAAGCACCCCCCGGGACTAGCGGCTACGAGCAGTACTTC
J: TRBJ2-7; size: -; V: TRBV6-1; D: -; CDR3: CASSAGRNYEQYF; DNA: TGTGCCAGCAGTGCGGGCAGAAACTACGAGCAGTACTTC
J: TRBJ1-1; size: -; V: TRBV11-1; D: -; CDR3: CASRPGGSEAFF; DNA: TGTGCCAGCAGACCGGGGGGGTCTGAAGCTTTCTTT
J: TRBJ2-2; size: -; V: TRBV30; D: -; CDR3: CAWSKGGSNTGELFF; DNA: TGTGCCTGGAGTAAGGGCGGATCAAACACCGGGGAGCTGTTTTTT
J: TRBJ1-1; size: -; V: TRBV5-4; D: -; CDR3: CASSLESNTEAFF; DNA: TGTGCCAGCAGCTTGGAGTCAAACACTGAAGCTTTCTTT
J: TRBJ1-2; size: once; V: TRBV5-1; D: -; CDR3: CASSLGPAGSRGGYTF; DNA: TGCGCCAGCAGCTTGGGCCCGGCGGGCTCGAGGGGAGGCTACACCTTC
J: TRBJ1-5; size: -; V: TRBV5-4; D: -; CDR3: CASSLRGNQPQHF; DNA: TGTGCCAGCAGCTTGAGGGGGAATCAGCCCCAGCATTTT
J: TRBJ1-5; size: -; V: TRBV7-8; D: -; CDR3: CASSQGRRRNQPQHF; DNA: TGTGCCAGCAGCCAAGGGCGGCGGCGAAATCAGCCCCAGCATTTT
J: TRBJ2-1; size: -; V: TRBV29-1; D: TRBD2; CDR3: CSVFLLAGPNNEQFF; DNA: TGCAGCGTCTTCCTTCTAGCGGGCCCTAACAATGAGCAGTTCTTC
J: TRBJ2-5; size: few; V: TRBV5-1; D: -; CDR3: CASRPGGQETQYF; DNA: TGCGCCAGCAGACCGGGTGGCCAAGAGACCCAGTACTTC
J: TRBJ1-2; size: few; V: TRBV6-5; D: -; CDR3: CASSYSGVPPDYGYTF; DNA: TGTGCCAGCAGTTACTCGGGGGTACCCCCTGACTATGGCTACACCTTC
J: TRBJ2-2; size: -; V: TRBV6-1; D: -; CDR3: CASLGHTGELFF; DNA: TGTGCCAGTTTGGGGCACACCGGGGAGCTGTTTTTT
J: TRBJ2-7; size: -; V: TRBV28; D: TRBD2; CDR3: CASSPGGSGRLYEQYF; DNA: TGTGCCAGCAGCCCGGGGGGTAGCGGGAGGTTGTACGAGCAGTACTTC
J: TRBJ2-7; size: -; V: TRBV5-3; D: -; CDR3: CARSPEGAYEQYF; DNA: TGTGCCAGAAGCCCTGAGGGGGCCTACGAGCAGTACTTC
J: TRBJ1-2; size: -; V: TRBV5-1; D: TRBD1; CDR3: CASSPTRDSYGYTF; DNA: TGCGCCAGCAGCCCGACCAGGGACAGCTATGGCTACACCTTC
J: TRBJ2-3; size: -; V: TRBV19; D: TRBD2; CDR3: CASSRSSGAYSQYF; DNA: TGTGCCAGTAGTAGATCCAGCGGGGCGTATTCGCAGTATTTT
J: TRBJ2-7; size: -; V: TRBV7-8; D: TRBD2; CDR3: CASSHRGLGSYEQYF; DNA: TGTGCCAGCAGCCACCGCGGACTAGGATCCTACGAGCAGTACTTC
J: TRBJ1-2; size: once; V: TRBV12-5; D: TRBD1; CDR3: CASAGTGQAPYGYTF; DNA: TGTGCTAGTGCCGGGACAGGACAGGCCCCCTATGGCTACACCTTC
J: TRBJ2-2; size: -; V: TRBV5-5; D: -; CDR3: CASSSGGAGELFF; DNA: TGTGCCAGCAGCTCCGGCGGTGCCGGGGAGCTGTTTTTT
J: TRBJ1-5; size: -; V: TRBV28; D: -; CDR3: CASSAHGGSGNQPQHF; DNA: TGTGCCAGCAGTGCCCACGGGGGTAGCGGCAATCAGCCCCAGCATTTT
J: TRBJ2-2; size: -; V: TRBV7-6; D: -; CDR3: CASSLGTVKTGELFF; DNA: TGTGCCAGCAGCCTCGGGACCGTGAAGACCGGGGAGCTGTTTTTT
J: TRBJ2-2; size: -; V: TRBV4-2; D: TRBD2; CDR3: CASSQDSSGGAGELFF; DNA: TGTGCCAGCAGCCAAGATTCCAGCGGGGGGGCCGGGGAGCTGTTTTTT
J: TRBJ2-7; size: -; V: TRBV18; D: -; CDR3: CASSPQEVGLRSSYEQYF; DNA: TGTGCCAGCTCACCACAAGAGGTGGGACTGAGGAGCTCCTACGAGCAGTACTTC
J: TRBJ1-2; size: -; V: TRBV9; D: TRBD1; CDR3: CASSVRSSDRGGSYTF; DNA: TGTGCCAGCAGCGTACGGTCCTCGGACAGGGGTGGTAGCTACACCTTC
J: TRBJ2-7; size: -; V: TRBV7-9; D: -; CDR3: CASSRDGSYEQYF; DNA: TGTGCCAGCAGCCGGGACGGCTCCTACGAGCAGTACTTC
J: TRBJ1-1; size: -; V: TRBV30; D: -; CDR3: CAWSRSPGTADTEAFF; DNA: TGTGCCTGGAGTCGCTCCCCCGGGACGGCGGACACTGAAGCTTTCTTT
J: TRBJ2-2; size: -; V: TRBV29-1; D: TRBD2; CDR3: CSVSGLAVTGELFF; DNA: TGCAGCGTCTCAGGACTAGCGGTCACCGGGGAGCTGTTTTTT
J: TRBJ2-7; size: few; V: TRBV2; D: TRBD2; CDR3: CATNLAGGPYEQYF; DNA: TGTGCCACAAACCTAGCGGGAGGCCCCTACGAGCAGTACTTC
J: TRBJ2-7; size: -; V: TRBV7-9; D: TRBD2; CDR3: CASSFLAGKGSYEQYF; DNA: TGTGCCAGCAGCTTTTTAGCGGGAAAAGGATCCTACGAGCAGTACTTC
J: TRBJ1-1; size: -; V: TRBV5-1; D: -; CDR3: CASSLDGVGRNTEAFF; DNA: TGCGCCAGCAGCTTGGATGGGGTTGGCAGAAACACTGAAGCTTTCTTT
J: TRBJ2-6; size: -; V: TRBV11-2; D: -; CDR3: CASSFSGANVLTF; DNA: TGTGCCAGCAGCTTTAGCGGGGCCAACGTCCTGACTTTC
J: TRBJ1-2; size: -; V: TRBV19; D: TRBD1; CDR3: CASTRDRTYGYTF; DNA: TGTGCCAGTACCCGGGACAGGACGTATGGCTACACCTTC
J: TRBJ2-3; size: few; V: TRBV5-5; D: -; CDR3: CASSLGTSLTDTQYF; DNA: TGTGCCAGCAGCTTAGGAACGAGTTTAACAGATACGCAGTATTTT
J: TRBJ2-1; size: -; V: TRBV30; D: TRBD1; CDR3: CAWSVPGQGATNEQFF; DNA: TGTGCCTGGAGTGTTCCGGGACAGGGGGCGACCAATGAGCAGTTCTTC
J: TRBJ1-4; size: -; V: TRBV11-2; D: TRBD1; CDR3: CASSFGTGGEKLFF; DNA: TGTGCCAGCAGCTTCGGGACAGGAGGGGAAAAACTGTTTTTT
J: TRBJ2-5; size: -; V: TRBV5-6; D: -; CDR3: CASSFTGEMETQYF; DNA: TGTGCCAGCAGCTTCACGGGGGAGATGGAGACCCAGTACTTC
J: TRBJ2-2; size: -; V: TRBV5-4; D: TRBD1; CDR3: CASSLNRGMNTGELFF; DNA: TGTGCCAGCAGCTTGAACAGGGGGATGAACACCGGGGAGCTGTTTTTT
J: TRBJ2-3; size: -; V: TRBV5-6; D: -; CDR3: CASSRQEEADTQYF; DNA: TGTGCCAGCAGCCGACAGGAAGAGGCAGATACGCAGTATTTT
J: TRBJ2-5; size: many; V: TRBV6-5; D: TRBD1; CDR3: CASNPGTGQETQYF; DNA: TGTGCCAGCAACCCCGGGACAGGGCAAGAGACCCAGTACTTC
J: TRBJ2-1; size: -; V: TRBV27; D: TRBD2; CDR3: CASTSGTSSYNEQFF; DNA: TGTGCCAGTACCAGCGGGACGAGCTCCTACAATGAGCAGTTCTTC
J: TRBJ1-5; size: -; V: TRBV9; D: TRBD1; CDR3: CASSKGTGINYQPQHF; DNA: TGTGCCAGCAGTAAAGGGACAGGGATAAACTATCAGCCCCAGCATTTT
J: TRBJ2-7; size: -; V: TRBV28; D: TRBD2; CDR3: CASSPAGGLREQYF; DNA: TGTGCCAGCAGCCCAGCGGGGGGGCTGCGCGAGCAGTACTTC
J: TRBJ2-5; size: -; V: TRBV7-6; D: -; CDR3: CASSSGLETQYF; DNA: TGTGCCAGCAGCTCAGGACTTGAGACCCAGTACTTC
J: TRBJ2-1; size: -; V: TRBV19; D: TRBD1; CDR3: CASSQQGPWFF; DNA: TGTGCCAGTAGTCAACAGGGGCCATGGTTCTTC
J: TRBJ2-3; size: -; V: TRBV5-4; D: TRBD1; CDR3: CASRGDRGRTDTQYF; DNA: TGTGCCAGCAGGGGGGACAGGGGGCGCACAGATACGCAGTATTTT